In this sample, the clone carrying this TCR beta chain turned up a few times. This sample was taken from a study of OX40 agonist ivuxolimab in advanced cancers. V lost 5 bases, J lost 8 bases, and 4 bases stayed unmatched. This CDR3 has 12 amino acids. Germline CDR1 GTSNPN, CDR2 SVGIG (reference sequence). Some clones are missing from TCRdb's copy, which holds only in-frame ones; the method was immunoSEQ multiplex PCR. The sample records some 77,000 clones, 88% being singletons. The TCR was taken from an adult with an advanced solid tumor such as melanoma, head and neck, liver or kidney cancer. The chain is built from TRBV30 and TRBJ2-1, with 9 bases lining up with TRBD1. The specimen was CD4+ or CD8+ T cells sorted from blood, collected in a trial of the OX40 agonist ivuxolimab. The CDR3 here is CAWGQGSHEQFF. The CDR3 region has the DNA TGTGCCTGGGGACAGGGGAGCCATGAGCAGTTCTTC.